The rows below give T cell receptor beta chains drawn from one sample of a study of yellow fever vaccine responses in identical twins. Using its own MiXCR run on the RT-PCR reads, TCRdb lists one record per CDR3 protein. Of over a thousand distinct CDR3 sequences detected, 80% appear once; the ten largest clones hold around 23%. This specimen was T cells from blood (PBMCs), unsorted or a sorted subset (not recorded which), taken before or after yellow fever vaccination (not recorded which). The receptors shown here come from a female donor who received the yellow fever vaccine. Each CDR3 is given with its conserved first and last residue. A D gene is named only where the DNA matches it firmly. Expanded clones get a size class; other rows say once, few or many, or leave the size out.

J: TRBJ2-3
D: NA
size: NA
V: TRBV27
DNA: TGTGCCAGCAGTCCACTCCCCCTTATAGATACGCAGTATTTT
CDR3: CASSPLPLIDTQYF

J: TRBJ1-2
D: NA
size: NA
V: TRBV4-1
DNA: TGCGCCAGCAGCCAAGATTGGGGGGGGACCTATGGCTACACCTTC
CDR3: CASSQDWGGTYGYTF

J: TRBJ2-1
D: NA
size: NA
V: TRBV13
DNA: TGTGCCAGCACGGGGTACAATGAGCAGTTCTTC
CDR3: CASTGYNEQFF

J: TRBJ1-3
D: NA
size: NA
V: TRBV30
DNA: TGTGCCTGGACGGCAGCCCCTGGAAACACCATATATTTT
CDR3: CAWTAAPGNTIYF

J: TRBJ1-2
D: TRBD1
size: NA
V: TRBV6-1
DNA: TGTGCCAGCAGTGAGACAGGGGGCTATGGCTACACCTTC
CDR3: CASSETGGYGYTF

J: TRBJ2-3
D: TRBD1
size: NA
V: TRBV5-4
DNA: TGTGCCAGCAGCCCCCTGGGGACAGGGCAGTATTTT
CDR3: CASSPLGTGQYF

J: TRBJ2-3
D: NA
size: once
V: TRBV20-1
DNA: TGCAGTGCTCTAATGGACGTTACAGATACGCAGTATTTT
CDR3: CSALMDVTDTQYF

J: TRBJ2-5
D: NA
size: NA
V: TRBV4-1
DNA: TGCGCCAGCAGCCAAGACTCGTGGGATGGGGAGACCCAGTACTTC
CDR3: CASSQDSWDGETQYF

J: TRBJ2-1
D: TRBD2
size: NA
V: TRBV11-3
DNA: TGTGCCAGCAGCCCTAGCGGTAACAGGCAGTTCTTC
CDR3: CASSPSGNRQFF

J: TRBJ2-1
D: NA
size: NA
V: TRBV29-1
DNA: TGCAGCGTTGAACCAACAGGGATCTCCTACAATGAGCAGTTCTTC
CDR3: CSVEPTGISYNEQFF

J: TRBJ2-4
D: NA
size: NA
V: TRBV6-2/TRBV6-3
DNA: TGTGCCAGCAAGTTCCCGGACAGAAGGGGAAACATTCAGTACTTC
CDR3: CASKFPDRRGNIQYF

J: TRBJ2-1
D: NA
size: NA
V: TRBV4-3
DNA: TGCGCCAGCAGCCAAGTTTCGACGGCACCGTCCTACAATGAGCAGTTCTTC
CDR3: CASSQVSTAPSYNEQFF

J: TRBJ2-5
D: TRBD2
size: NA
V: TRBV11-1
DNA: TGTGCCAGCAGCTTATGGGCTAGCGGGGAGACCCAAGAGACCCAGTACTTC
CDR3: CASSLWASGETQETQYF

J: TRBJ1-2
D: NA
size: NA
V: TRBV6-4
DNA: TGTGCCAGCAGTAACTTACAGGGAGCTTATGGCTACACCTTC
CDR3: CASSNLQGAYGYTF

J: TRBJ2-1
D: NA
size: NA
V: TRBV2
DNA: TGTGCCAGCAGTCCCTTCAATGAGCAGTTCTTC
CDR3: CASSPFNEQFF

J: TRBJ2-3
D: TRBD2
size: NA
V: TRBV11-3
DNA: TGTGCCAGCAGCCCGGGGGGGCTTTACACAGATACGCAGTATTTT
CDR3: CASSPGGLYTDTQYF

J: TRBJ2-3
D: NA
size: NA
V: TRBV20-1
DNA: TGCAGTGCCACCCTGGCTGAACAGACAGATACGCAGTATTTT
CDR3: CSATLAEQTDTQYF

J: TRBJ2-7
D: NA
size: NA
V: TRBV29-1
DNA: TGCAGCGTTGAAGAGGAGATCGGCTTTTCCTACGAGCAGTACTTC
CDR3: CSVEEEIGFSYEQYF

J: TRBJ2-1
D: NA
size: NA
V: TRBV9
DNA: TGTGCCAGCAGCGAGGGGGGACAGTTCTCCTACAATGAGCAGTTCTTC
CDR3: CASSEGGQFSYNEQFF

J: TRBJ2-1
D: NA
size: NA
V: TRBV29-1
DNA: TGCAGCGTTAGCCGGAGCTCCTACAATGAGCAGTTCTTC
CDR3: CSVSRSSYNEQFF

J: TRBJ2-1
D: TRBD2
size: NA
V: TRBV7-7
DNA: TGTGCTAGCAGCTTACGACTAGCGGGTATCAATGAGCAGTTCTTC
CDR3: CASSLRLAGINEQFF

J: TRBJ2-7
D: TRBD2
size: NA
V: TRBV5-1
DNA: TGCGCCAGCAGCTTGGGACTCGCGGGAGTCCGCGAGCAGTACTTC
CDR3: CASSLGLAGVREQYF

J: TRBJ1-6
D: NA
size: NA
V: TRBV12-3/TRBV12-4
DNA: TGTGCCAGCAGTTTGGGGGGTGGATCACCCCTCCACTTT
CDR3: CASSLGGGSPLHF

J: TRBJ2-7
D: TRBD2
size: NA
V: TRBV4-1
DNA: TGCGCCAGCAGCCAAGAAAGTAGCGGGAGAATCTACGAGCAGTACTTC
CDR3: CASSQESSGRIYEQYF

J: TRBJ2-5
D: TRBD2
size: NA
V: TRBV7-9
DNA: TGTGCCAGCAGCTTCGGGCGGGGGAACCAAGAGACCCAGTACTTC
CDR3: CASSFGRGNQETQYF

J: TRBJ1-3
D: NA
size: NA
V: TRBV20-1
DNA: TGCAGTGCTACACAGGGAGTCTCTGGAAACACCATATATTTT
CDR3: CSATQGVSGNTIYF

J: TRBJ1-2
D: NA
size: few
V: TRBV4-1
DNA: TGCGCCAGCAGACGGGACTCACCGTATGGCTACACCTTC
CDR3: CASRRDSPYGYTF

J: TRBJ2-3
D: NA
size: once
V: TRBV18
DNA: TGTGCCAGCTCACGGTCTAGCACAGATACGCAGTATTTT
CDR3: CASSRSSTDTQYF

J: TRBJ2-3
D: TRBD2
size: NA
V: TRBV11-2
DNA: TGTGCCAGCAGCTTAGTTTCGAGCGGGGGGGGTCAAACAGATACGCAGTATTTT
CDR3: CASSLVSSGGGQTDTQYF

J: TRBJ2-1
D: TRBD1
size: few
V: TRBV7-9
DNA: TGTGCCAGCAGCGGTCAAGGGGGCTTCTCCTACAATGAGCAGTTCTTC
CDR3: CASSGQGGFSYNEQFF

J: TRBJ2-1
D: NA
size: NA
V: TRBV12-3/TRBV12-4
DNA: TGTGCCAGCAGTGTAGGGACTGGCTCCTACAATGAGCAGTTCTTC
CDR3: CASSVGTGSYNEQFF

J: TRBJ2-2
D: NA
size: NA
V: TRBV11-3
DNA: TGTGCCAGCAGTCCATTAAGAACCGGGGAGCTGTTTTTT
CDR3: CASSPLRTGELFF

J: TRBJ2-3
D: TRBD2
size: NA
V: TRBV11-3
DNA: TGTGCCAGCAGCCCTAGGTCGAGCGGGACTAGCACAGATACGCAGTATTTT
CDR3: CASSPRSSGTSTDTQYF

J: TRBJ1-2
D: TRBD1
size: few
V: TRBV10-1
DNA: TGCGCCAGCAGTGAGCGGACAGGGAGGGACTATGGCTACACCTTC
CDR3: CASSERTGRDYGYTF

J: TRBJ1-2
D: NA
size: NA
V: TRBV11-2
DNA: TGTGCCAGCAGCCCCGCCGTGACCTATGGCTACACCTTC
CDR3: CASSPAVTYGYTF

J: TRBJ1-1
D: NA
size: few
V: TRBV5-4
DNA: TGTGCCAGCAGCTTGGGTCTTAGGCAGACGAACACTGAAGCTTTCTTT
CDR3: CASSLGLRQTNTEAFF